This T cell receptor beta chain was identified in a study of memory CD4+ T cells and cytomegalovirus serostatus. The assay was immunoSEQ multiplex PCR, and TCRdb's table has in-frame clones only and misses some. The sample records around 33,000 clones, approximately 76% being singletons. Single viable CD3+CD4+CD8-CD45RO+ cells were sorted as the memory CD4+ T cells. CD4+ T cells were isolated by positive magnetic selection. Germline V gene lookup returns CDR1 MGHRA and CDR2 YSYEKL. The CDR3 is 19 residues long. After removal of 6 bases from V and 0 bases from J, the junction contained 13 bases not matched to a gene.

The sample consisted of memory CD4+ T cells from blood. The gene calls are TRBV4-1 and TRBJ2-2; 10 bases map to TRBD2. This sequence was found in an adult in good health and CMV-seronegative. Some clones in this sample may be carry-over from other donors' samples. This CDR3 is CASRARWIAGGSNTGELFF. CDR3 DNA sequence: TGCGCCAGCAGAGCAAGATGGATAGCGGGGGGCTCGAACACCGGGGAGCTGTTTTTT.